The entry below gives a single T cell receptor beta chain sequence along with its context. This specimen includes other DNA sequences encoding the same CDR3. The repertoire was sequenced with immunoSEQ multiplex PCR; TCRdb's copy has only in-frame clones and lacks some. There are approximately 760,000 clones in the sample; over 75% occur only once, and 0.0095% to 0.013% lies in the top ten. This sample is drawn from a study of shared T cell receptors in the human thymus. The germline gives CDR1 SGHDN, CDR2 FVKESK. This CDR3 comprises 14 residues. Trimming at V came to 2 bases and at J to 8 bases, leaving 7 bases not matched to a gene. This sample also belongs to another study, concerning human thymus T cells. As reported in that work: Infants, healthy and Finnish, who were having corrective surgery for congenital heart defects served as donors. From resections taken during corrective heart surgery, the thymus tissue was obtained. Thymic and blood repertoires seemed to show skewed V and J gene use. Highly overlapping thymic repertoires in unrelated individuals were reported by related research.

The receptor comes from a girl in the first two years of life with a congenital heart defect. Sequences were obtained from thymocytes. This chain joins TRBV14 and TRBJ1-2; 8 nucleotides align to TRBD1. The CDR3 spells CASSQPGTGGGYTF. As DNA, the CDR3 is TGTGCCAGCAGCCAACCGGGGACAGGAGGAGGCTACACCTTC.